Listed here are 21 T cell receptor beta chains from one sample, sequenced in a study of shared T cell receptors in the human thymus. Sequenced by immunoSEQ multiplex PCR; TCRdb stores in-frame clones only, minus some. This table has 600,000 or so clones, more than 75% appearing once. The sample was also linked to a second study, of human thymus T cells.

Sequencing input: thymocytes. The receptors come from a boy under three years old with a congenital heart defect.

This chain connects TRBV4-2 to TRBJ1-2; 9 positions agree with TRBD1. Germline CDR1 and CDR2: LGHNA and YNFKEQ. The CDR3 covers 14 residues. Germline trimming cut 2 bases from V and 4 bases from J; bases unmatched to any gene: 2. The CDR3 loop reads CASSQRGQGYGYTF. CDR3 sequence (DNA): TGTGCCAGCAGCCAAAGGGGACAGGGCTATGGCTACACCTTC.

This clone has only one observation. The gene calls are TRBV5-8 and TRBJ1-3, with 10 bases that match TRBD1. Looked up from germline, CDR1 is SGHTS and CDR2 is YDEGEE. The CDR3 spans 19 residues. Trimming cost V 1 base and J 0 bases; bases outside gene matches: 10. CDR3 protein: CASSLRGGTGETSGNTIYF. As DNA, the CDR3 is TGTGCCAGCAGCTTGAGAGGGGGGACAGGGGAGACCTCTGGAAACACCATATATTTT.

V usage is TRBV11-2 and J usage is TRBJ2-7, with D maybe TRBD1 (5 bases). CDR1 and CDR2 (germline): SGHAT, FQNNGV. This CDR3 spans 13 amino acids. The ends were cut back, 3 bases at V and 7 bases at J, with 13 bases in the middle. CDR3 nucleotide sequence: TGTGCCAGCAGCTTTAACAGGTCGGAGGAGCAGTACTTC. Its protein is CASSFNRSEEQYF.

This clone was counted a single time. The chain carries TRBV15 and TRBJ2-1; 12 nucleotides agree with TRBD2. The CDR3 loop spans 17 amino acids. CDR1 LNHNV and CDR2 YYDKDF come from the germline V gene (reference sequence). J lost 0 bases, V lost 8 bases, and 8 bases had no gene match. Written as DNA, the CDR3 is TGTGCCACCTCACGACTAGCGGGAGAGAGCTCCTACAATGAGCAGTTCTTC. Translated, it gives CATSRLAGESSYNEQFF.

The CDR3 DNA sequence: TGTGCCATCAGTGCGGGGGAGTGGAAGCAGTACTTC. Encoded protein: CAISAGEWKQYF. The V and J genes are TRBV10-3 and TRBJ2-7; a weak D match, TRBD2 (6 bases). V gave up 4 bases and J gave up 8 bases, with 12 bases separating them. CDR3 length: 12 residues. Germline lookup yields CDR1 ENHRY and CDR2 SYGVKD.

V and J are TRBV19 and TRBJ1-5; 10 bases agree with TRBD1. The CDR3 is 17 amino acids. CDR1 and CDR2 from the germline V gene are LNHDA and SQIVND (reference sequence). Trimming cost V 3 bases and J 0 bases; bases outside gene matches: 5. CDR3 coding DNA: TGTGCCAGTAGTATGACAGGGGGCTGGTATAGCAATCAGCCCCAGCATTTT. Translated: CASSMTGGWYSNQPQHF.

V usage is TRBV4-1 and J usage is TRBJ2-6, with TRBD1 identical over 7 bases. Germline loops: CDR1 MGHRA, CDR2 YSYEKL. CDR3 length: 20 amino acids. V gave up 4 bases and J gave up 1 base; unmatched junction bases: 16. The CDR3 DNA follows: TGCGCCAGCAGCCCAGTTGAGGAAGGGGGCGTTATATCTGGGGCCAACGTCCTGACTTTC. As protein: CASSPVEEGGVISGANVLTF.

The genes are TRBV19 and TRBJ1-5; D unresolved. Trimming took 2 bases from V and 5 from J, leaving 4 bases between them. The CDR3 covers 12 residues. Germline lookup yields CDR1 LNHDA and CDR2 SQIVND (reference sequence). The DNA for the CDR3 is TGTGCCAGTAGTATATTATATCAGCCCCAGCATTTT. The encoded protein is CASSILYQPQHF.

The gene calls are TRBV5-1 and TRBJ2-7, with TRBD1 matching 9 bases. Looked up from germline, CDR1 is SGHRS and CDR2 is YFSETQ. This CDR3 has 13 residues. Losses at the gene ends were 7 bases for V and 5 bases for J; bases not matched to a gene: 7. The CDR3 region has the DNA TGCGCCAGCGGCTGGGACAGGGTCGACGAGCAGTACTTC. Translating it yields CASGWDRVDEQYF.

The CDR3 protein is CASSLVRGLFHEQYF. The CDR3 DNA sequence: TGTGCCAGCAGCTTGGTCAGGGGTCTTTTCCACGAGCAGTACTTC. This chain connects TRBV5-6 to TRBJ2-7; TRBD1 might be the D (6 bases). Per the germline V gene, CDR1 is SGHDT and CDR2 is YYEEEE. Trimming cost V 0 bases and J 5 bases, with 15 bases left between them. The CDR3 totals 15 residues.

This clone was seen once. The CDR3 sequence is CASSLGRAAEVPGANVLTF. Written as DNA, the CDR3 is TGTGCCAGCAGCTTAGGGCGGGCAGCCGAAGTTCCTGGGGCCAACGTCCTGACTTTC. V is TRBV5-4 and J is TRBJ2-6, with a weak D call TRBD2 (5 bases). This CDR3 contains 19 residues. Germline-derived CDR1 and CDR2 are SGHNT and YYREEE (reference sequence). The V gene lost 2 bases and the J gene lost 2 bases, with 20 bases spanning the gap.

This clone came up once. This chain links TRBV27 with TRBJ1-6, with D possibly being TRBD1 (6 bases). Germline V gene lookup returns CDR1 MNHEY and CDR2 SMNVEV (reference sequence). Trimming shortened V by 2 bases and J by 10 bases, and 18 bases separated the two germline ends. This CDR3 is 16 amino acids long. The CDR3 is CASSLTAAGEISPLHF. The CDR3 DNA sequence: TGTGCCAGCAGTTTAACCGCGGCAGGGGAAATCTCACCCCTCCACTTT.

This clone was picked up a small number of times. The chain recombines TRBV30 with TRBJ2-7; 12 nucleotides align to TRBD1. The CDR3 totals 17 residues. V dropped 1 base and J dropped 2; count of bases not matched to a gene: 9. Germline-derived CDR1 and CDR2 are GTSNPN and SVGIG (reference sequence). The CDR3: CAWSAYKGQGAAYEQYF. DNA for the CDR3: TGTGCCTGGAGTGCCTACAAGGGACAGGGGGCTGCCTACGAGCAGTACTTC.

The CDR3 here is CASSFGGSYEQYF. DNA of the CDR3: TGTGCCAGCAGTTTTGGCGGCTCCTACGAGCAGTACTTC. The chain links TRBV6-5 to TRBJ2-7, with unresolved D. The CDR3 has 13 amino acids. Between the trimmed V and J ends, which lost 4 bases and 0 bases, there was a span of 7 bases. Germline CDR1 reads MNHEY; CDR2 reads SVGAGI.

The chain combines TRBV14 with TRBJ1-1, with D possibly matching TRBD1 (5 bases). The germline CDR1 and CDR2 sequences are SGHDN and FVKESK. V was cut by 1 base and J by 3 bases, with 12 bases left in between. The length of the CDR3 is 15 residues. CDR3 DNA sequence: TGTGCCAGCAGCCAAGCTCCGGACAAATACACTGAAGCTTTCTTT. Encoded protein: CASSQAPDKYTEAFF.

DNA of the CDR3: TGTGCCAGCAGCTCTCTTAACTCGGAGCAGTACTTC. It encodes CASSSLNSEQYF. The V call is TRBV7-6, the J call TRBJ2-7, with D hard to call. Germline V lookup: CDR1 SGHVS, CDR2 FNYEAQ. Trimming shortened V by 4 bases and J by 7 bases, and 11 bases separated the two germline ends. CDR3 size: 12 residues.

This clone was detected only once. The J gene is TRBJ1-2, the V gene TRBV10-3; TRBD1 might be the D (6 bases). This CDR3 has 13 residues. Germline V gene data show CDR1 as ENHRY and CDR2 as SYGVKD. The V end was cut by 6 bases, the J end by 1 base, with 9 bases between. The CDR3 loop is CAIRHRDNYGYTF. CDR3 nucleotides: TGTGCCATCAGACACAGGGATAACTATGGCTACACCTTC.

The rearrangement uses TRBV15 and TRBJ2-7, with D perhaps matching TRBD2 (6 bases). Trimming stripped 3 bases from V and 0 bases from J, with 12 bases between. The germline CDR1 and CDR2 sequences are LNHNV and YYDKDF (reference sequence). The CDR3 runs 15 residues. The CDR3 is CATSRSGFPSYEQYF. In DNA, the CDR3 is TGTGCCACCAGCAGGAGCGGGTTCCCCTCCTACGAGCAGTACTTC.

This clone appeared once. V is TRBV4-3 and J is TRBJ1-1, with TRBD1 identical over 7 bases. From germline, CDR1 is LGHNA and CDR2 YSLEER. V lost 1 base, J lost 4 bases, and 3 bases stayed unmatched. The CDR3 spans 14 residues. Here the CDR3 reads CASSQVHRGTEAFF. The DNA for the CDR3 is TGCGCCAGCAGCCAAGTCCACAGGGGCACTGAAGCTTTCTTT.

The rearrangement links TRBV29-1 to TRBJ2-3; the D gene is possibly TRBD1 (6 bases). Trimming removed 5 bases at V and 0 bases at J, with 21 bases between. The length of the CDR3 is 17 residues. Looked up from germline, CDR1 is SQVTM and CDR2 is ANQGSEA. The CDR3 region has the DNA TGCAGCGTTAGTCGAGGACAGCCTGTCTCTAGCACAGATACGCAGTATTTT. Translated: CSVSRGQPVSSTDTQYF.

The V and J genes are TRBV2 and TRBJ2-5; 7 nucleotides line up with TRBD2. This CDR3 has 16 amino acids. Unmatched junction bases numbered 14, after V lost 7 bases and J lost 3 bases. The germline CDR1 and CDR2 sequences are SNHLY and FYNNEI. The CDR3 spells CASNEGREPIKETQYF. In nucleotides, the CDR3 is TGTGCCAGCAACGAGGGGCGGGAGCCCATCAAAGAGACCCAGTACTTC.